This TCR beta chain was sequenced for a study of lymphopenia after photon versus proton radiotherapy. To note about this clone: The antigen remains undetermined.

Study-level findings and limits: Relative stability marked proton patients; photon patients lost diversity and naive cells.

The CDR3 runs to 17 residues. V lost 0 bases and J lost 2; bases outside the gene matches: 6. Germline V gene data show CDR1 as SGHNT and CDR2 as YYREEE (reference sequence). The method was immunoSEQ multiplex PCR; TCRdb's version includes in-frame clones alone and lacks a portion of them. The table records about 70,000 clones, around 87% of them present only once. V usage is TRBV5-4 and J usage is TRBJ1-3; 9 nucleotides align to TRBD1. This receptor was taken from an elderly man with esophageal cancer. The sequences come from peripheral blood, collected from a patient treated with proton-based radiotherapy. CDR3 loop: CASSLVGTGTTGNTIYF. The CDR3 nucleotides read TGTGCCAGCAGCTTGGTCGGGACAGGGACCACTGGAAACACCATATATTTT.